The sequence of this T cell receptor (beta chain) was determined in a study of human T cells and chemical hapten exposure. Findings and caveats of the study: TCRs exceeding a frequency of 1 in 1000 stayed unchanged under DPC sensitization.

In the authors' methods: The median was around 88,000 TCRs per sample, ranging roughly 20,000 to 690,600. TCRdb processed the 5' RACE reads anew with MiXCR; each CDR3 protein has one entry. The V and J calls were determined by TCRdb, not by the authors. Found here are 110,000 to 150,000 distinct CDR3 sequences, 3.5% to 5% of them singletons; the top ten hold 1.3% to 1.5%. This clonotype was seen ten or more times. Its specificity is not known. The authors extracted total RNA from unfractionated whole blood. This receptor was taken from a female donor in good health.

CDR3: CASSLGGGVNTEAFF. The CDR3 DNA reads as TGTGCCAGCAGCTTAGGGGGAGGGGTGAACACTGAAGCTTTCTTT. V is TRBV7-6 and J is TRBJ1-1, with D possibly matching TRBD1 (5 bases). The V gene lost 1 base and the J gene lost 0 bases, with 9 bases spanning the gap. CDR3 size: 15 residues. Germline V lookup: CDR1 SGHVS, CDR2 FNYEAQ.